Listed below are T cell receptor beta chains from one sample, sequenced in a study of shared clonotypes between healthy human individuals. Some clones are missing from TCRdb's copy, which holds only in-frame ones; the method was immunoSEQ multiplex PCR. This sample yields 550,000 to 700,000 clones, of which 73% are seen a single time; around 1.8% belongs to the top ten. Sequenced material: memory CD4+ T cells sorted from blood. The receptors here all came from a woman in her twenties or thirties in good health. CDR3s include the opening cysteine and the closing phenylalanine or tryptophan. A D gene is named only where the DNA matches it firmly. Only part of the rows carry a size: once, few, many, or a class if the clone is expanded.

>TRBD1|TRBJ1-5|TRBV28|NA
TGTGCCAGCAGTTTAAGGGACAGGAACGGGCCCCAGCATTTT
CASSLRDRNGPQHF
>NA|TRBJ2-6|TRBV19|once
TGTGCCAGTAGTACGCAGGGGTATGGGGCCAACGTCCTGACTTTC
CASSTQGYGANVLTF
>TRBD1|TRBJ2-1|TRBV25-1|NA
TGTGCCAGCAGTGGCAGGGGGAATACTGGGCCCTACAATGAGCAGTTCTTC
CASSGRGNTGPYNEQFF
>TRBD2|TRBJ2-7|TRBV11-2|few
TGTGCCAGCAGCTTAGTGTTTAGCGGGAGGGTATACGAGCAGTACTTC
CASSLVFSGRVYEQYF
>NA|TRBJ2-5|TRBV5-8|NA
TGTGCCAGCAGCTTGGGCGGTATCCAAGAGACCCAGTACTTC
CASSLGGIQETQYF
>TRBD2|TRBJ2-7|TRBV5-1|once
TGCGCCAGCAGCTCGATAACTAGCGGGGGCACCTACGAGCAGTACTTC
CASSSITSGGTYEQYF
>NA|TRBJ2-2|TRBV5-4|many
TGTGCCAGCAGACCTCAGGAGAACACCGGGGAGCTGTTTTTT
CASRPQENTGELFF
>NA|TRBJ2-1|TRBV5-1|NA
TGCGCCAGCAGCTTGGATTCGGGGTCCTACAATGAGCAGTTCTTC
CASSLDSGSYNEQFF
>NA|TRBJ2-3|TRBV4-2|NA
TGTGCCAGCAGCCAAGAGGGGTCGGTGGGACACCTCACAGATACGCAGTATTTT
CASSQEGSVGHLTDTQYF
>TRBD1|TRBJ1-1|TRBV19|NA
TGTGCCAGTAACTCCCCCTGGGAATCGGGACAGCACACTGAAGCTTTCTTT
CASNSPWESGQHTEAFF
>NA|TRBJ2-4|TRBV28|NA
TGTGCCAGCAGTTTATTCGGGACCTTAGCCAAAAACATTCAGTACTTC
CASSLFGTLAKNIQYF
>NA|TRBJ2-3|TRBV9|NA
TGTGCCAGCAGCGTCGGGACGAACACAGATACGCAGTATTTT
CASSVGTNTDTQYF
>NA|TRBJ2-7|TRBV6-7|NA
TGTGCCAGCAGAGTATGCGGGAAGGGTGAGCAGTACTTC
CASRVCGKGEQYF
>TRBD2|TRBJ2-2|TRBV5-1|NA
TGCGCCAGCAGCCAATCGACTAGCGGGGAAACCGGGGAGCTGTTTTTT
CASSQSTSGETGELFF
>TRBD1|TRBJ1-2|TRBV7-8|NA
TGTGCCAGCAGCCTGGGACAGACTAACTATGGCTACACCTTC
CASSLGQTNYGYTF
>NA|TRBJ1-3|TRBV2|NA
TGTGCCAGCAGTGCCCAGAGCTCTGGAAACACCATATATTTT
CASSAQSSGNTIYF
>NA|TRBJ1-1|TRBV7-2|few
TGTGCCAGCAGCTTAGGTGCGGGACTGATGAACACTGAAGCTTTCTTT
CASSLGAGLMNTEAFF
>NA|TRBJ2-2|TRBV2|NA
TGTGCCAGCGGTCGTCTGTTTGCCGGGGAGCTGTTTTTT
CASGRLFAGELFF
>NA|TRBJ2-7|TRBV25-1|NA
TGTGCCAGCAGTCAGTCAAACTACGAGCAGTACTTC
CASSQSNYEQYF
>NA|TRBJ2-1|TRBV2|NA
TGTGCCAGCGACGACGGTTCCTCCTACAATGAGCAGTTCTTC
CASDDGSSYNEQFF
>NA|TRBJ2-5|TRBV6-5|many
TGTGCCAGCAGTTACAGTGGGGTGGCGGAGACCCAGTACTTC
CASSYSGVAETQYF
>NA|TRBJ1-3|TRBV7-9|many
TGTGCCAGCAGCTTGGGGTTGGCCAGAACCATATATTTT
CASSLGLARTIYF
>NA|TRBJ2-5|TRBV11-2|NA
TGTGCCAGCAGCTCCACCAGGGCGGGGGAGACCCAGTACTTC
CASSSTRAGETQYF
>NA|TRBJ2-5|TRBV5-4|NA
TGTGCCAGCAGGGATGTTAGGCAGTCTCAAGAGACCCAGTACTTC
CASRDVRQSQETQYF
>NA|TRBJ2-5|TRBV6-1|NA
TGTGCCAGCAGTGAACTACAGGGTGGGCAAGAGACCCAGTACTTC
CASSELQGGQETQYF
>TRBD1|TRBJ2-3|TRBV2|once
TGTGCCAGCATTCCGGGACAGGGTGGTACAGATACGCAGTATTTT
CASIPGQGGTDTQYF
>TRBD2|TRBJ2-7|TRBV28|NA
TGTGCCAGCACCGGGACTAGCGACAGATCCTACGAGCAGTACTTC
CASTGTSDRSYEQYF
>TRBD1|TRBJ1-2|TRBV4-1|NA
TGCGCCAGCAGCCAAGCAGTGAGGGAGGGGGCCTATGGCTACACCTTC
CASSQAVREGAYGYTF
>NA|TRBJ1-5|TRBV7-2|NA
TGTGCCAGCACGAGAGACAGATACAATCAGCCCCAGCATTTT
CASTRDRYNQPQHF
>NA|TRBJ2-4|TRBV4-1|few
TGCGCCAGCAGCCAGGACTTGGCCAAAAACATTCAGTACTTC
CASSQDLAKNIQYF
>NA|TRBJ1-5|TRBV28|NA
TGTGCCAGCAGTTTAAGGAGAGGGAGGGGTAGCAATCAGCCCCAGCATTTT
CASSLRRGRGSNQPQHF
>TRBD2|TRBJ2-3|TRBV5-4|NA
TGTGCCAGCAGCTTTTTAGCGGGAGGGCTCACAGATACGCAGTATTTT
CASSFLAGGLTDTQYF
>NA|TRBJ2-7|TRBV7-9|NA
TGTGCCAGCAGCGTTACAGGGTTGTACGAGCAGTACTTC
CASSVTGLYEQYF
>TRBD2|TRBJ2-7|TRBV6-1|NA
TGTGCCAGCAGTGAAGCCGGACTAGTGTACGAGCAGTACTTC
CASSEAGLVYEQYF
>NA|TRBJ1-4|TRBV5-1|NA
TGCGCCAGCAGCCTGAAACCCGCGGGTGAAAAACTGTTTTTT
CASSLKPAGEKLFF
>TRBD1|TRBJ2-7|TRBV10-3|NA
TGTGCCATCAGTATCTCTTCGACAGGGGCATCCTACGAGCAGTACTTC
CAISISSTGASYEQYF
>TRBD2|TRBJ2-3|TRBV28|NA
TGTGCCAGCCGGGAGGGCACAGATACGCAGTATTTT
CASREGTDTQYF
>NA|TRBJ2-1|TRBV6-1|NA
TGTGCCAGCAGGGGGGACTGGGGGAACAATGAGCAGTTCTTC
CASRGDWGNNEQFF
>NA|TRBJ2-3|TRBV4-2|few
TGTGCCAGCAGCCAACAGGACACTTCTACCTCTAGCACAGATACGCAGTATTTT
CASSQQDTSTSSTDTQYF